There are many counts of the clone carrying this T cell receptor (beta chain). V was clipped by 8 bases and J by 5 bases, with 15 bases between them. CDR1 SQVTM and CDR2 ANQGSEA come from the germline V gene. The CDR3 is made up of 12 amino acids. This record belongs to a study of early T cells in non-severe SARS-CoV-2 infection. TCRdb reprocessed the 5' RACE reads via MiXCR and lists one record per CDR3 protein. The sample lists tens of thousands of distinct CDR3 sequences; roughly 21% were seen once. The genes are TRBV29-1 and TRBJ2-5, with D unresolved. The sample was whole blood, taken at baseline. The receptor was derived from an adult who was a healthcare worker with PCR-confirmed SARS-CoV-2 infection or an uninfected control (not recorded which). The CDR3 here is CSHFFGEETQYF. The CDR3 DNA reads TGCAGCCATTTCTTCGGTGAGGAGACCCAGTACTTC.